Below, one T cell receptor beta chain is given with its context. Its specificity is unknown. This record comes from a study of T cell repertoires in cytomegalovirus infection. Deletions cut 3 bases from V and 1 base from J, with 10 bases between. The CDR3 spans 14 residues. Germline assignment: CDR1 SGDLS and CDR2 YYNGEE. TCRdb analysed the reads with MiXCR anew, one entry per CDR3 protein. Of about 130,000 distinct CDR3 sequences in the sample, about 31% are singletons; the top ten hold 58%. This clonotype was sampled from a human donor in good health (CMV status not recorded). Some clones in this sample may be carry-over from other donors' samples. The gene calls are TRBV9 and TRBJ1-2; tentatively, D is TRBD1 (5 bases). The source was CD8+ T cells from cultured PBMCs, collected from culture after CMV antigen stimulation. Here the CDR3 DNA reads TGTGCCAGCAGCGCTGGGGGGGGTAACTATGGCTACACCTTC. Protein sequence: CASSAGGGNYGYTF.